This T cell receptor beta chain was recovered during a study of cytomegalovirus exposure and HLA in healthy donors (dated by TCRdb to between 2016 and 2019). A note on the overall study: An earlier analysis of roughly 630 of the donors reported approximately 300 Gb of sequence data and some 120 million unique TCR beta sequences from roughly 180 million T cells. HLA typing included class I and class II loci at four-digit resolution. To decide whether each TCR beta V gene segment behaved as functional or pseudogenic, an earlier analysis of approximately 600 of the donors relied on high-throughput TCR beta sequencing. In addition to the first cohort of approximately 670 subjects, a separate validation cohort of approximately 130 different subjects was used. To study patterns of TCR occurrence, a later analysis re-analyzed previously published TCR beta repertoires from 666 donors and added high-resolution HLA genotyping. All discovery cohort repertoires had been generated using a single sequencing platform. The study was designed to test whether signatures of past pathogen exposure could be identified by cataloging public T cell receptors. To predict cytomegalovirus infection status, the study brought together high-throughput TCR immunosequencing, statistical association of individual TCRs with disease status, and machine learning. Approximately 300 gigabases of sequencing data and around 85 million unique TCR sequences made up an early release that covered about 640 HLA-typed donors. A later genetic analysis used genome-wide SNP genotypes for about three fifths of the 666 donors, treating that subset as a discovery cohort. Typing coverage differed by locus: A, B, C, DRB1 and DQB1 were typed in about 620-640 donors, DQA1 in 500 to 550, DPA1 in 600 to 610, and DPB1 in 472. The T cell repertoires of some 670 subjects were profiled by immunosequencing and related to cytomegalovirus serostatus. Among about 370 genotyped donors of the cohort, an average of approximately 200,000 unique TCR beta nucleotide sequences was sequenced per donor, of which 15% to 20% were non-productive. The later analysis used no new phenotypic data to find candidate immune exposures, relying instead on TCR beta sequences and their occurrence across donors. Donor age, sex, ethnicity and CMV serostatus were collected together with the repertoire data. Roughly five DR-DQ haplotypes were handled as single units for association and clustering, since linkage in the cohort was strong. Of the roughly 400 genotyped donors, roughly 80% fell in the genetic ancestry cluster associated with self-reported Caucasian donors.

In total, 600 or so healthy bone marrow donors made up the cohort. All cohort members were sampled while nominally healthy, although unrecorded immune exposures were likely present. The donor tested CMV seropositive and was one of the 289 seropositive cohort members. Each donor provided a peripheral blood sample, and peripheral blood mononuclear cells were used for TCR beta sequencing. The Qiagen DNeasy Blood Extraction Kit was used to extract genomic DNA from the blood cell samples. Here is what the overall study found, with its caveats: Linkage disequilibrium might explain the correlated functional status among segregating V segments, but an unknown experimental factor could not be excluded. In a later analysis, TCR association rates were found to vary across HLA loci, with the most associated TCRs seen for DRB1 alleles and the fewest for HLA-C alleles. An earlier analysis of around 500 of the donors showed that most TCR beta V segments appeared in productive rearrangements either about 90% or about 30% of the time, which broadly matched IMGT annotations. The sequencing pipeline was judged likely to have produced a cluster of highly shared sequence variants as a technical artifact. Several of the top co-occurrence clusters appeared to be linked to parvovirus B19, influenza, CMV and Epstein-Barr virus, according to a later analysis. A later genetic analysis reported fewer N-insertions in productive TCRs among donors in an Asian-associated ancestry cluster than the roughly 700-donor mean. In a later analysis, HLA-associated TCR beta chains showed more clonal expansion and lower generation probabilities than non-associated chains that were equally common. A later genetic analysis associated a missense DCLRE1C variant with V-gene and J-gene trimming of TCR beta chains, and an independent cohort replicated the association. The cohort was sequenced for TCR beta chains only, and without alpha or paired-chain data the features that could be detected were limited. In vitro tests confirmed that a few of the cytomegalovirus-associated TCR beta chains recognize cytomegalovirus antigens. Because some donors lacked HLA typing at each locus, the association tests relied only on the typed subset. A further reported finding was that TCR beta sequences accurately predicted the HLA-A and HLA-B alleles for most subjects in the first cohort. The study listed 164 TCR beta chains as associated with cytomegalovirus. For the cohort, immune exposure information was limited to CMV serostatus. Assigning TCR associations to individual alleles was difficult when HLA alleles, especially DR and DQ, strongly co-occurred. Most TCR sequences were seen in very few donors, while some public TCRs were found in many individuals. Specific HLA alleles were associated with 15,000 to 20,000 TCR beta sequences at a false discovery rate of 0.05 in a later analysis. Because the 87-base-pair reads could not distinguish some IMGT-functional V segments, including TRBV6-2 and TRBV6-3, those segments were excluded. According to the authors, the approach could potentially be generalized to other disease states and immunological phenotypes. Because counts were too low, under 20 rarely observed V segments, including chromosome 9 orphons, were left out of the earlier analysis of 587 of the donors. The classifier was reported to diagnose cytomegalovirus status with high specificity and sensitivity in both the original and validation cohorts. Roughly uniform sequencing depth across donors was assumed in presence/absence analyses, although this assumption may not hold. In a later analysis, most CMV-associated TCR beta chains were found to appear HLA-restricted, with HLA associations seemingly driven largely by CMV exposure.

V and J lose 0 bases and 1 base, and a span of 9 bases separates them. CDR1 LGHNA and CDR2 YNFKEQ are derived from the germline V gene. The CDR3, from cysteine to phenylalanine, totals 15 residues. The kept DNA is CDR3 alone, 45 bases in frame from the first base. The method was the immunoSEQ multiplex PCR assay. For the multiplex PCR, a mixture combining 60 forward primers for TCR Vbeta segments and 13 reverse primers for TCR Jbeta segments was used. Amplification of the CDR3 region of rearranged TCR beta genes was performed with a multiplex PCR assay on genomic DNA. The Illumina HiSeq System was used to sequence the amplified TCR beta libraries as 87-base-pair reads. Regarding the original processing steps: In a later analysis, some 80 million unique TCR beta chains were counted across the 666 repertoires, and roughly 11 million of these chains were shared by at least two donors. A nearest-neighbor algorithm error-corrected the raw reads and collapsed the reads into unique sequences, merging closely related sequences to remove PCR and sequencing errors. Alignment of CDR3 sequences to IMGT reference sequences was used to assign V, D and J gene segments. For a sequence to be retained, a match of at least six nucleotides to both a V gene segment and a J gene segment was required. Rearrangements were called productive when the CDR3 lacked stop codons and stayed in frame with V and J; all others were non-productive. Following IMGT convention, CDR3 was defined as the stretch from the second conserved V-encoded cysteine up to the conserved J-encoded phenylalanine. In an earlier analysis of around 540 of the donors, sequences lacking an unambiguous match to a single V gene segment were excluded. An earlier analysis of almost 600 of the donors classified V segments as functional when productive rearrangements were above 56.7% and as segregating when the standard deviation between donors was above 5%. To diagnose cytomegalovirus status from the catalog of TCR beta chain sequences, a statistical classification framework was built. V and J gene assignment, in a later analysis, came from comparing TCR nucleotide sequences with IMGT/GENE-DB human TR gene sequences. In a later analysis, CDR3 sequences and most-parsimonious VDJ recombination scenarios were assigned using the TCRdist pipeline. In a later analysis, every TCR beta chain was defined by the combination of its CDR3 amino acid sequence and its V-gene family, and reads without a unique V-gene family were dropped. As a way to deal with suspected cross-contamination and a sequencing artifact, a later analysis dropped approximately 590 nucleotide sequences that were highly shared and had low generation probability. A later analysis calculated a clonal expansion index for each public chain from normalized within-repertoire ranks of inferred template counts. A later analysis computed generation probabilities with a VDJ recombination model fitted to out-of-frame rearrangements, and checked the results against IGoR. A later analysis scored TCR-TCR, TCR-HLA and TCR-CMV co-occurrence with hypergeometric tests, applying a repertoire-size bias correction to TCR pairs. To estimate false discovery rates, a later analysis permuted the HLA or CMV assignments 20 times. In a later analysis, co-occurring TCRs were grouped using DBSCAN, and TCRdist sequence similarity was added for clustering within HLA-allele-positive subsets. Repertoires with fewer than 30,000 or more than 120,000 public chains were left out of co-occurrence clustering, as were five repertoires with anomalous nucleotide sharing. TCRdb carries this immuneACCESS record with in-frame sequences only. Its versions omit some clonotypes, under half of them owing to an unresolved V gene in the studies checked, with the rest unexplained. V and J calls and clone size follow that table, whereas D and trimming were derived from the DNA. In this sample the table shows some 130,000 clones, approximately 85% of which occur a single time. The biggest ten clones account for roughly 12% of the sample.

On this clone itself: It lacks a known antigen. Base qualities are not provided; no much larger clone lies one nucleotide away.

This chain joins TRBV4-2 to TRBJ1-2; a weak D assignment points to TRBD1 (6 bases agree). The sample was PBMCs. This receptor was identified in a male donor in good health and CMV-seropositive. The nucleotide sequence reads TGTGCCAGCAGCCAAGACAGGGGTCTTAACTATGGCTACACCTTC. This sequence encodes CASSQDRGLNYGYTF.